These T cell receptor beta chains were read from a single sample in a study of STAT5B mutations in CD4+ large granular lymphocyte leukemia. Assay used: immunoSEQ multiplex PCR; TCRdb lists only in-frame clones, some missing. The sample shows about 32,000 clones, approximately 76% of them seen only once. Sequenced sample: CD4+ T cells from blood buffy coats. Receptors were obtained from a human donor in good health. Each CDR3 is given with its conserved first and last residue.

CDR3 | length | V
CASSDQGFGTDTQYF | 15 | TRBV6-4
CASSYSKQRTGELFF | 15 | TRBV6-5
CASSLREWNTDTQYF | 15 | TRBV27
CASTHLEGANYGYTF | 15 | TRBV6-5
CASTRGWNYGYTF | 13 | TRBV19
CASSELGVAGELFF | 14 | TRBV10-2
CASSLLMVSNSPLHF | 15 | TRBV14
CASSRDGANYGYTF | 14 | TRBV27
CASLIGTGGSGEQYF | 15 | TRBV6-1
CASSELKGQNYGYTF | 15 | TRBV6-1